This TCR beta chain appears in the sequencing data of a study of T cells in localized non-small cell lung cancer. Study results and limitations: There were a median around 60 of the top 100 tumor clones appearing in adjacent lung.

As regards this clone: Its antigen is as yet unknown.

TCRdb's copy holds only in-frame clones and misses some; the assay was immunoSEQ multiplex PCR. This sample has about 35,000 clones, with 91% found just once. Germline V gene data show CDR1 as SGHRS and CDR2 as YFSETQ. Deletions cut 0 bases from V and 0 bases from J, with 7 bases between. The CDR3 consists of 14 residues. The material sequenced was peripheral blood mononuclear cells, taken before any cancer treatment. The chain combines TRBV5-1 with TRBJ2-7; D gene unclear. This clonotype was obtained from a female donor older than 55 with stage II lung adenocarcinoma. For the CDR3, the DNA is TGCGCCAGCAGCTTGGACGGTAACTCCTACGAGCAGTACTTC. This gives the protein CASSLDGNSYEQYF.